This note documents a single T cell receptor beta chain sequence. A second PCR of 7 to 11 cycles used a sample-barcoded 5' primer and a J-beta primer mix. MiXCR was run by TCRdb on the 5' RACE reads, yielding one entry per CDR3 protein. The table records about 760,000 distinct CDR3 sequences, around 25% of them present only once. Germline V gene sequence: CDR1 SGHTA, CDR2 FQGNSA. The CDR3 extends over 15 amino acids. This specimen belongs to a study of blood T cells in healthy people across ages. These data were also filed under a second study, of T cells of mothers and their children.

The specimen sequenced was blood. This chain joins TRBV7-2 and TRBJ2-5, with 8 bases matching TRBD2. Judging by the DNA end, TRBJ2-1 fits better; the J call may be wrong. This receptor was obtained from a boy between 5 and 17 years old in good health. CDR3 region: CASSPQRGIHNEQFF. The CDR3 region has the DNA TGTGCCAGCAGCCCCCAGCGGGGGATCCACAATGAGCAGTTCTTC.